The TCR beta chain under discussion was sequenced for a study of T cell responses to AZD1222 COVID-19 vaccine. Study-level points and caveats: Clonal diversity may have been underestimated in mostly white British donors.

Some clones are missing from TCRdb's copy, which holds only in-frame ones; the method was immunoSEQ multiplex PCR. Of about 130,000 clones in the sample, about 80% are singletons; the top ten hold roughly 4.3%. On this clone itself: Its antigen is as yet unknown.

The germline V gene has CDR1 MDHEN and CDR2 SYDVKM. V was pared by 0 bases and J by 0 bases, with 8 bases between. The CDR3 is made up of 15 amino acids. The sequence derives from an adult in good health. Sequencing used peripheral blood, obtained on day 0 of AZD1222 vaccination. V gene TRBV28 combines with J gene TRBJ1-2; D is unresolved. In nucleotides, the CDR3 is TGTGCCAGCAGTTTATGGACAAACTCTAACTATGGCTACACCTTC. It codes for CASSLWTNSNYGYTF.